These 29 T cell receptor beta chains were sequenced from one sample in a study of T-cell memory formation after mild COVID-19. MiXCR, applied by TCRdb to the 5' RACE reads, yields one record per CDR3 protein. Seen here are 470,000 or so distinct CDR3 sequences, around 27% observed once, and the top ten hold roughly an eighth. Sequencing used PBMCs or a T cell subset sorted from them (not recorded which). The receptors here all came from an adult woman who had mild COVID-19 (a few samples of this study predate the infection). Cell type and time point are not known.

V and J are TRBV5-1 and TRBJ2-7; 9 bases match TRBD1. The ends lost 1 base at V and 4 bases at J; junction bases unmatched: 9. CDR3 length: 16 residues. Germline CDR1 and CDR2: SGHRS and YFSETQ. The DNA for the CDR3 is TGCGCCAGCAGCTTGCTTGGGACAGGGATTATATACGAGCAGTACTTC. Protein sequence: CASSLLGTGIIYEQYF.

This clonotype was counted between two and nine times. Since a much larger clone is just one base distant, this may be a read error. CDR3 nucleotide sequence: TGTGCCAGCAGTTACTTACCCTACGAGCAGTACTTC. Encoded protein: CASSYLPYEQYF. The rearrangement links TRBV6-2 or TRBV6-3 to TRBJ2-7; D is undetermined. The ends were cut back, 1 base at V and 2 bases at J, with 3 bases in the middle. The CDR3 totals 12 residues. Per germline, CDR1 MNHEY and CDR2 SVGEGT.

This clonotype came up a few times. The rearrangement joins TRBV20-1 to TRBJ2-5; D possibly corresponds to TRBD1 (5 bases). V was cut by 3 bases and J by 4 bases, with 9 bases left in between. The CDR3 runs 12 residues. Germline V CDR1 and CDR2: DFQATT, SNEGSKA (reference sequence). CDR3 sequence (DNA): TGCAGTGCTAGTTCAGGGCGAGAGACCCAGTACTTC. This codes for CSASSGRETQYF.

The rearrangement joins TRBV19 to TRBJ1-6; 11 positions agree with TRBD1. This CDR3 contains 15 residues. J gave up 10 bases and V 4 bases, and 6 bases lay outside the gene matches. Per germline, CDR1 LNHDA and CDR2 SQIVND (reference sequence). The CDR3 sequence is CASSTWTGGYSPLHF. The CDR3 bases are TGTGCCAGTAGTACATGGACAGGGGGCTACTCACCCCTCCACTTT.

This chain connects TRBV4-2 to TRBJ2-7; D possibly corresponds to TRBD2 (6 bases). The V end lost 0 bases, the J end lost 10 bases, and 13 bases lay between the germline ends. Germline V gene data show CDR1 as LGHNA and CDR2 as YNFKEQ. This CDR3 is built from 13 residues. The chain's CDR3 is CASSQDETGDQYF. DNA of the CDR3: TGTGCCAGCAGCCAAGATGAAACGGGGGATCAGTACTTC.

This clonotype came up many times. The chain combines TRBV5-6 with TRBJ2-7; maybe TRBD1 (5 bases). The V gene's germline CDR1 is SGHDT and CDR2 YYEEEE. The CDR3 has 12 residues. The V end lost 3 bases, the J end lost 4 bases, and 8 bases lay between the germline ends. The CDR3 DNA sequence: TGTGCCAGCAGCTATCAGGGTTACGAGCAGTACTTC. It translates to CASSYQGYEQYF.

This chain uses TRBV6-5 with TRBJ2-7, with TRBD2 as a possible D gene (6 bases). The CDR3 spans 16 residues. V was trimmed by 4 bases and J by 0 bases, leaving 16 bases between them. Germline-derived CDR1 and CDR2 are MNHEY and SVGAGI. The CDR3 loop reads CASSSGGGESSYEQYF. Written as DNA, the CDR3 is TGTGCCAGCAGTTCCGGGGGTGGCGAGAGCTCCTACGAGCAGTACTTC.

The CDR3: CSARATGGEGNYGYTF. DNA for the CDR3: TGCAGTGCTAGGGCCACAGGGGGAGAAGGAAACTATGGCTACACCTTC. The chain links TRBV20-1 to TRBJ1-2; 8 bases agree with TRBD1. The CDR3 length is 16 residues. V lost 3 bases and J lost 2; bases outside the gene matches: 11. Germline V gene sequence: CDR1 DFQATT, CDR2 SNEGSKA (reference sequence).

This sequence joins TRBV29-1 and TRBJ1-1, with 10 bases aligning to TRBD1. The ends lost 8 bases at V and 0 bases at J; junction bases unmatched: 6. The CDR3 loop spans 14 amino acids. CDR1 is SQVTM, CDR2 ANQGSEA, per germline. This CDR3 reads CSTGTGVMNTEAFF. The CDR3 bases are TGCAGCACCGGGACAGGGGTGATGAACACTGAAGCTTTCTTT. Full variable domain (remainder filled in from reference TRBV29-1 and TRBJ1-1): SAVISQKPSRDICQRGTSLTIQCQVDSQVTMMFWYRQQPGQSLTLIATANQGSEATYESGFVIDKFPISRPNLTFSTLTVSNMSPEDSSIYLCSTGTGVMNTEAFFGQGTRLTVV.

The chain has TRBV5-1 and TRBJ2-5, with 11 bases that match TRBD2. This CDR3 comprises 16 residues. CDR1 and CDR2 from the germline V gene are SGHRS and YFSETQ. J lost 0 bases, V lost 3 bases, and 4 bases had no gene match. The CDR3 loop is CASSWELAGDQETQYF. CDR3 DNA sequence: TGCGCCAGCAGCTGGGAACTAGCGGGGGACCAAGAGACCCAGTACTTC.

This clonotype was counted only a few times. V is TRBV30 and J is TRBJ2-3; D is ambiguous. The CDR3 is 15 amino acids. CDR1 GTSNPN and CDR2 SVGIG come from the germline V gene (reference sequence). The V gene lost 0 bases and the J gene lost 2 bases, with 12 bases spanning the gap. The CDR3 DNA sequence: TGTGCCTGGAGTGTACCGGGTGTCTACACAGATACGCAGTATTTT. Amino acids: CAWSVPGVYTDTQYF.

The chain uses TRBV29-1 and TRBJ2-7; no clear D gene. Trimming stripped 4 bases from V and 3 bases from J, with 7 bases between. Germline assignment: CDR1 SQVTM and CDR2 ANQGSEA. CDR3 size: 11 residues. CDR3 amino acids: CSVGHNYEQYF. The CDR3 nucleotides are TGCAGCGTTGGCCACAACTACGAGCAGTACTTC.

This clonotype was detected only a few times. For the CDR3, the DNA is TGTGCCAGCAGCTTAGCGGGGTTCACCCAGATCAATCACGATGAGCAGTTCTTC. Protein product: CASSLAGFTQINHDEQFF. The chain combines TRBV7-9 with TRBJ2-1, with D unresolved. V dropped 0 bases and J dropped 8 bases, with 23 bases sitting between them. CDR1 is SEHNR, CDR2 FQNEAQ, per germline (reference sequence). This CDR3 spans 18 amino acids.

This CDR3 is CASGGGLWNEQFF. CDR3 bases: TGTGCTAGTGGTGGGGGCCTTTGGAATGAGCAGTTCTTC. The chain recombines TRBV12-5 with TRBJ2-1, with D perhaps matching TRBD1 (6 bases). This CDR3 has 13 amino acids. CDR1 is LGHNT, CDR2 FRNRAP, per germline. V shed 5 bases and J shed 7 bases, with 12 bases lying between them. Looking up the rest from reference TRBV12-5 and TRBJ2-1 gives the full variable domain: DARVTQTPRHKVTEMGQEVTMRCQPILGHNTVFWYRQTMMQGLELLAYFRNRAPLDDSGMPKDRFSAEMPDATLATLKIQPSEPRDSAVYFCASGGGLWNEQFFGPGTRLTVL.

This clonotype was recorded a few times. This rearrangement joins TRBV19 to TRBJ2-1; 8 bases are shared with TRBD1. Trimming cost V 5 bases and J 8 bases; bases outside gene matches: 11. CDR1 is LNHDA and CDR2 is SQIVND in the germline V gene (reference sequence). This CDR3 contains 15 residues. CDR3 region: CASSPDRDLRDEQFF. DNA for the CDR3: TGTGCCAGTAGTCCGGACAGGGATCTTAGAGATGAGCAGTTCTTC.

The chain uses TRBV9 and TRBJ2-1; 11 bases line up with TRBD2. After removal of 4 bases from V and 5 bases from J, the junction contained 5 bases not matched to a gene. Germline-derived CDR1 and CDR2 are SGDLS and YYNGEE. This CDR3 contains 15 residues. This chain's CDR3 is CASSRGLAGHNEQFF. DNA of the CDR3: TGTGCCAGCAGCCGTGGACTAGCGGGCCACAATGAGCAGTTCTTC.

V is TRBV28 and J is TRBJ2-3; TRBD1 is a possible D gene (6 bases). Trimming shortened V by 6 bases and J by 0 bases, and 19 bases separated the two germline ends. The CDR3 sequence is 17 residues long. Germline values: CDR1 MDHEN, CDR2 SYDVKM. The CDR3 spells CASSRPPGTTSTDTQYF. In DNA form, the CDR3 reads TGTGCCAGCAGCCGCCCCCCGGGGACAACCAGCACAGATACGCAGTATTTT.

Points on this clonotype: The junction shows a germline mismatch at one end, possibly a read error. The genes are TRBV13 and TRBJ2-3; weak D call: TRBD2 (6 bases). This CDR3 region has 12 residues. Germline CDR1 PRHDT, CDR2 FYEKMQ (reference sequence). DNA for the CDR3: TGTGCCAGCAGCTTAGACGGGACTCCCAAACGTTTT. Translation: CASSLDGTPKRF.

The genes are TRBV29-1 and TRBJ2-2; 7 bases align to TRBD2. With V trimmed by 3 bases and J by 6 bases, 4 bases remained unmatched. Germline lookup yields CDR1 SQVTM and CDR2 ANQGSEA. This CDR3 is 13 amino acids long. The CDR3 is CSVDPTSAGELFF. The CDR3 nucleotides read TGCAGCGTTGACCCCACTAGCGCCGGGGAGCTGTTTTTT.

The chain carries TRBV5-5 and TRBJ1-5, with 8 nucleotides matching TRBD1. In germline, CDR1 is SGHKS, CDR2 YYEKEE (reference sequence). The CDR3 has 15 residues. The V gene end was trimmed by 0 bases and the J gene end by 6 bases; junction bases not matched to a gene: 5. The CDR3 loop reads CASSLGQGYGQPQHF. The CDR3 DNA reads as TGTGCCAGCAGCTTGGGACAGGGGTATGGTCAGCCCCAGCATTTT.

The J gene is TRBJ2-1, the V gene TRBV9; 7 bases are shared with TRBD1. Trimming cost V 4 bases and J 8 bases; bases outside gene matches: 12. The CDR3 sequence is 15 residues long. The germline CDR1 and CDR2 sequences are SGDLS and YYNGEE. The CDR3 here is CASSLLTGLLDEQFF. The DNA for the CDR3 is TGTGCCAGCAGCTTACTGACAGGGCTCCTAGATGAGCAGTTCTTC. Filled out from reference TRBV9 and TRBJ2-1, the complete variable domain reads DSGVTQTPKHLITATGQRVTLRCSPRSGDLSVYWYQQSLDQGLQFLIQYYNGEERAKGNILERFSAQQFPDLHSELNLSSLELGDSALYFCASSLLTGLLDEQFFGPGTRLTVL.

V gene TRBV5-1 combines with J gene TRBJ2-1; TRBD2 is a possible D gene (6 bases). Germline CDR1 reads SGHRS; CDR2 reads YFSETQ. Trimming stripped 0 bases from V and 8 bases from J, with 15 bases between. The CDR3 loop spans 15 amino acids. For the CDR3, the DNA is TGCGCCAGCAGCTTGGTACCCGGGAGTGTAGATGAGCAGTTCTTC. It specifies CASSLVPGSVDEQFF.

The chain recombines TRBV29-1 with TRBJ2-2; no clear D gene. The CDR3 is 11 amino acids. V dropped 6 bases and J dropped 6 bases, with 8 bases sitting between them. Germline CDR1 and CDR2: SQVTM and ANQGSEA. The CDR3 DNA reads TGCAGCGTGGATGAATCCGGGGAGCTGTTTTTT. Protein sequence: CSVDESGELFF.

CDR3 sequence reads: CASSREGGFDGYTF. CDR3 coding DNA: TGTGCCAGCAGCCGGGAAGGGGGCTTTGATGGCTACACCTTC. This rearrangement joins TRBV3-1 to TRBJ1-2, with 7 bases lining up with TRBD1. The CDR3 has 14 amino acids. V gave up 4 bases and J gave up 6 bases; unmatched junction bases: 8. Per the germline V gene, CDR1 is LGHDT and CDR2 is YNNKEL (reference sequence).

The J gene is TRBJ1-1, the V gene TRBV29-1; possible D gene TRBD1, 5 bases. Germline V CDR1 and CDR2: SQVTM, ANQGSEA. Trimming removed 6 bases from V and 4 bases from J, with 18 bases in between. The CDR3 runs to 14 residues. In DNA form, the CDR3 reads TGCAGCGTCCTCGGGGCAGGGAAGGGCACTGAAGCTTTCTTT. Translation gives CSVLGAGKGTEAFF.

V gene TRBV11-2 combines with J gene TRBJ2-3, with D uncertain. Germline V gives CDR1 SGHAT, CDR2 FQNNGV. CDR3 length: 12 amino acids. V gave up 4 bases and J gave up 4 bases, with 6 bases separating them. The DNA of the CDR3 is TGTGCCAGCAGCTCGAGTCCAGATACGCAGTATTTT. Protein: CASSSSPDTQYF.

In this sample, this clonotype turned up a few times. The CDR3 loop reads CASSEVGGVQPQHF. The CDR3 region has the DNA TGTGCCAGCAGCGAGGTCGGGGGGGTTCAGCCCCAGCATTTT. The chain couples TRBV9 to TRBJ1-5; possibly TRBD1 for D (5 bases). Germline V CDR1 and CDR2: SGDLS, YYNGEE. The CDR3 length is 14 residues. V gave up 3 bases and J gave up 6 bases, with 13 bases separating them.

The V call is TRBV5-1, the J call TRBJ2-4, with D uncertain. This CDR3 region has 19 residues. Germline CDR1 and CDR2: SGHRS and YFSETQ. V lost 4 bases to trimming and J lost 5 bases, with 28 bases between them. CDR3 residues: CASSQGSKSFLPTENIQYF. CDR3 coding DNA: TGCGCCAGCAGCCAAGGCTCCAAGAGCTTCCTCCCTACGGAAAACATTCAGTACTTC.

The V call is TRBV6-6, the J call TRBJ1-6; the D gene is possibly TRBD1 (5 bases). CDR1 is MNHNY, CDR2 SVGAGI, per germline (reference sequence). The ends were cut back, 5 bases at V and 8 bases at J, with 16 bases in the middle. The CDR3 length is 15 residues. Here the CDR3 DNA reads TGTGCCAGCAGTCCCTCAGGTCTGGGGCATTCACCCCTCCACTTT. Its protein product is CASSPSGLGHSPLHF.